These T cell receptor beta chains were read from a single sample in a study of blood T cell repertoires in COVID-19. Sequenced by immunoSEQ multiplex PCR; TCRdb stores in-frame clones only, minus some. This table holds 65,000 to 80,000 clones, more than 75% found once. Source material: peripheral blood. These receptors all come from a human donor in a cohort sampled during active COVID-19. The CDR3 runs from the conserved cysteine through the conserved F or W. Each record gives: CDR3 length, J gene, V gene, D gene, clone size, CDR3 protein, CDR3 DNA. A D gene is named only where the DNA matches it firmly. Clone size is not always given. Where it is, it says once, few, many or a class for expanded clones.

len: 14
j_gene: TRBJ2-5
v_gene: TRBV7-9
d_gene: NA
abundance: NA
CDR3aa: CASSVVRNRETQYF
CDR3nt: TGTGCCAGCAGCGTGGTTAGAAACCGAGAGACCCAGTACTTC

len: 12
j_gene: TRBJ1-1
v_gene: TRBV7-9
d_gene: NA
abundance: NA
CDR3aa: CASSPEFSEAFF
CDR3nt: TGTGCCAGCAGCCCCGAGTTTTCCGAAGCTTTCTTT

len: 14
j_gene: TRBJ2-7
v_gene: TRBV6-1
d_gene: NA
abundance: NA
CDR3aa: CASSESRGAYEQYF
CDR3nt: TGTGCCAGCAGTGAATCCAGGGGGGCCTACGAGCAGTACTTC

len: 15
j_gene: TRBJ2-7
v_gene: TRBV15
d_gene: NA
abundance: NA
CDR3aa: CATRPSEGLSYEQYF
CDR3nt: TGTGCCACCAGGCCATCGGAGGGGCTCTCCTACGAGCAGTACTTC

len: 15
j_gene: TRBJ2-7
v_gene: TRBV5-8
d_gene: NA
abundance: few
CDR3aa: CASSLAGRTAYEQYF
CDR3nt: TGTGCCAGCAGCTTGGCCGGCAGAACAGCCTACGAGCAGTACTTC

len: 16
j_gene: TRBJ2-3
v_gene: TRBV27
d_gene: TRBD1
abundance: NA
CDR3aa: CASSFSLGQSTDTQYF
CDR3nt: TGTGCCAGCAGTTTCTCGCTGGGACAGAGCACAGATACGCAGTATTTT

len: 17
j_gene: TRBJ1-1
v_gene: TRBV19
d_gene: NA
abundance: NA
CDR3aa: CASIPSWGVGENTEAFF
CDR3nt: TGTGCCAGTATCCCATCGTGGGGGGTCGGAGAGAACACTGAAGCTTTCTTT

len: 14
j_gene: TRBJ2-1
v_gene: TRBV29-1
d_gene: TRBD2
abundance: NA
CDR3aa: CSGTGTSGYNEQFF
CDR3nt: TGCAGCGGGACCGGGACTAGCGGTTACAATGAGCAGTTCTTC

len: 16
j_gene: TRBJ1-6
v_gene: TRBV2
d_gene: NA
abundance: NA
CDR3aa: CASSEAAAVLRSPLHF
CDR3nt: TGTGCCAGCAGTGAAGCGGCGGCGGTACTACGGTCACCCCTCCACTTT

len: 14
j_gene: TRBJ1-1
v_gene: TRBV18
d_gene: TRBD1
abundance: once
CDR3aa: CASSPSDRATEAFF
CDR3nt: TGTGCCAGCTCACCTAGTGACAGGGCGACTGAAGCTTTCTTT

len: 13
j_gene: TRBJ1-5
v_gene: TRBV7-2
d_gene: NA
abundance: once
CDR3aa: CASSGPRNQPQHF
CDR3nt: TGTGCCAGCAGCGGGCCCCGCAATCAGCCCCAGCATTTT

len: 16
j_gene: TRBJ1-5
v_gene: TRBV19
d_gene: NA
abundance: NA
CDR3aa: CASSPQGLYSNQPQHF
CDR3nt: TGTGCCAGTAGTCCCCAGGGGCTTTATAGCAATCAGCCCCAGCATTTT

len: 19
j_gene: TRBJ2-1
v_gene: TRBV3-1/TRBV3-2
d_gene: TRBD2
abundance: NA
CDR3aa: CASSHPQRGGDSSYNEQFF
CDR3nt: TGTGCCAGCAGCCATCCCCAGCGGGGGGGCGATAGCTCCTACAATGAGCAGTTCTTC

len: 15
j_gene: TRBJ2-1
v_gene: TRBV7-2
d_gene: NA
abundance: NA
CDR3aa: CASSAQAGVVDEQFF
CDR3nt: TGTGCCAGCAGCGCACAGGCTGGGGTGGTCGATGAGCAGTTCTTC

len: 15
j_gene: TRBJ2-5
v_gene: TRBV10-3
d_gene: TRBD2
abundance: NA
CDR3aa: CAISEASGGVETQYF
CDR3nt: TGTGCCATCAGTGAAGCTAGCGGGGGGGTCGAGACCCAGTACTTC

len: 12
j_gene: TRBJ2-7
v_gene: TRBV7-8
d_gene: TRBD2
abundance: NA
CDR3aa: CASSSTGGEQYF
CDR3nt: TGTGCCAGCAGCTCGACGGGAGGCGAGCAGTACTTC

len: 14
j_gene: TRBJ2-3
v_gene: TRBV7-9
d_gene: TRBD1
abundance: NA
CDR3aa: CASSWDSRTDTQYF
CDR3nt: TGTGCCAGCAGCTGGGACAGCCGCACAGATACGCAGTATTTT

len: 14
j_gene: TRBJ1-2
v_gene: TRBV6-5
d_gene: TRBD1
abundance: NA
CDR3aa: CASSYDGQGIGYTF
CDR3nt: TGTGCCAGCAGTTACGACGGACAGGGTATAGGCTACACCTTC

len: 17
j_gene: TRBJ2-1
v_gene: TRBV7-2
d_gene: NA
abundance: NA
CDR3aa: CASSWGTLAASYNEQFF
CDR3nt: TGTGCCAGCAGCTGGGGCACTTTAGCGGCCTCCTACAATGAGCAGTTCTTC

len: 15
j_gene: TRBJ1-6
v_gene: TRBV5-6
d_gene: NA
abundance: NA
CDR3aa: CASSWTPGLNSPLHF
CDR3nt: TGTGCCAGCAGCTGGACACCCGGCCTTAATTCACCCCTCCACTTT